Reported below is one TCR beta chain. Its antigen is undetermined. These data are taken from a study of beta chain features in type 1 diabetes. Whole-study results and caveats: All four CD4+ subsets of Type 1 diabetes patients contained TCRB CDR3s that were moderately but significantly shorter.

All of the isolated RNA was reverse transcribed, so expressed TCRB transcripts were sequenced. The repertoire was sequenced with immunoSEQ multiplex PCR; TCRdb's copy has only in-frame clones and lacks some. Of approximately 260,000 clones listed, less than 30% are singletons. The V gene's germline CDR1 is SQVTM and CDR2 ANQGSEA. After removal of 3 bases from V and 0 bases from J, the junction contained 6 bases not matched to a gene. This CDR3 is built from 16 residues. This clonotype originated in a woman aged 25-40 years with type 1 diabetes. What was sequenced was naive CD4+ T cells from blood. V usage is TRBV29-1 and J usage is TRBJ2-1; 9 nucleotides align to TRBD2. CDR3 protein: CSVDSGSLSSYNEQFF. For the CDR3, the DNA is TGCAGCGTTGATAGCGGGAGTTTATCCTCCTACAATGAGCAGTTCTTC.